The clone carrying this TCR beta chain was detected ten times or more. The data originate from a study of metastatic and nonmetastatic thyroid tumors. Study overall: Repertoires were compared across blood and tumor or nodule tissue from malignant and benign thyroid patients.

TCRdb re-clonotyped the PCR reads via MiXCR. In the table there are 55,000 or so clones, approximately 19% of which are singletons. No treatment of any kind had been given to any patient before thyroid surgery. The CDR3 covers 17 residues. Germline trimming cut 5 bases from V and 2 bases from J; bases unmatched to any gene: 8. Looked up from germline, CDR1 is MNHNY and CDR2 is SVGAGI (reference sequence). This receptor was identified in a female donor with papillary thyroid cancer or a benign thyroid nodule (not recorded which). Some clones in this sample may be carry-over from other donors' samples. The material sequenced was blood. This sequence joins TRBV6-6 and TRBJ2-1; 11 bases are shared with TRBD2. The CDR3 region is CASSLTSGSPAYNEQFF. DNA for the CDR3: TGTGCCAGCAGTCTTACTAGCGGGAGTCCAGCCTACAATGAGCAGTTCTTC.